The entry below gives a single TCR beta chain sequence along with its context. The data originate from a study of control samples from healthy donors and cancer patients. Profiled with immunoSEQ multiplex PCR; TCRdb holds only in-frame clones, not every one. Of about 150,000 clones listed, about 91% are singletons. Sequenced: blood. The origin of this receptor is a middle-aged woman in good health.

The DNA for the CDR3 is TGCAGTGCTAGTAGAGTCGGGCAGGGCGGGGATGGCTACACCTTC. As protein: CSASRVGQGGDGYTF. The chain carries TRBV20-1 and TRBJ1-2, with a tentative D call TRBD1 (5 bases). Trimming pared 3 bases from V and 6 bases from J, leaving 20 bases between. From germline, CDR1 is DFQATT and CDR2 SNEGSKA (reference sequence). The CDR3 totals 15 residues.